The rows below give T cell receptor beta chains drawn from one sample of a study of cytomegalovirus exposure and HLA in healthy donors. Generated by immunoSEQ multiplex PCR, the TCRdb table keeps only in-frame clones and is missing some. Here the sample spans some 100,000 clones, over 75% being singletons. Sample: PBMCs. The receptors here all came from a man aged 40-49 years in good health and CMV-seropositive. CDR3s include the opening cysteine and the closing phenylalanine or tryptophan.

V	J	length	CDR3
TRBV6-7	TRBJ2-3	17	CASSYSRGGAITDTQYF
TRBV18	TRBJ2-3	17	CASSPGQGRGATDTQYF
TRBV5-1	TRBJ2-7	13	CASCPGTSEEQYF
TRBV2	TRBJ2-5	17	CASSDVLWGGAEETQYF
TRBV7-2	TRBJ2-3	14	CASSYSGGADTQYF
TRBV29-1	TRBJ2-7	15	CSVELGTDLGDEQYF
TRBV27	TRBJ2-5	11	CASSRGRAQYF
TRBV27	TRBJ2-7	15	CASGESGSNANEQYF
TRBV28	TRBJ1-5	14	CASSSQGVYQPQHF
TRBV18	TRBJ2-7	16	CASSPEGAIFSYEQYF
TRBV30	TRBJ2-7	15	CAWSPPGASSYEQYF
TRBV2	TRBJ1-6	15	CASSAQAYYNSPLHF
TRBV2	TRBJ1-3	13	CASMTGPGNTIYF
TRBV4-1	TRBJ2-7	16	CASSQNRGRPSYEQYF
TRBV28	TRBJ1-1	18	CATTGKFRASYIPPEAFF
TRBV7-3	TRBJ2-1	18	CASSSYLYTGEGADEQFF
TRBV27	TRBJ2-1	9	CAGARGEFF
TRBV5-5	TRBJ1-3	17	CASSLIPGQSSGNTIYF
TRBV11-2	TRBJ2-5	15	CASSARVSPQETQYF
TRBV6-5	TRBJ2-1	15	CASSYSGQGSNEQFF
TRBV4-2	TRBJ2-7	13	CASSQDSSYEQYF
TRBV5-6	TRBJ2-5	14	CASSVTGMKETQYF
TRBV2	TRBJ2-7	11	CASSGQYEQYF
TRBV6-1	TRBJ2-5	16	CASSEALGLAGETQYF
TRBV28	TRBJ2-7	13	CASRLAGVYEQYF
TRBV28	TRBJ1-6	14	CASSLRGVGSPLHF
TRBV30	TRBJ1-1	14	CASREEVIGTEAFF
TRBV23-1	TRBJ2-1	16	CARESGPGSSYNGQFF
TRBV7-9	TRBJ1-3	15	CASSLLTGGENTIYF
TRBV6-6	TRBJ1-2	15	CASSKGIGQPSYYTF
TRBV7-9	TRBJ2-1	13	CASSSGGDVSVFF
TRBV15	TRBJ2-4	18	CATSTRTGGIGAKNIQYF
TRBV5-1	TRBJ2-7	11	CASSDNYEQYF